This entry lists 11 T cell receptor beta chains sequenced from one sample in a study of cytomegalovirus exposure and HLA in healthy donors. Researchers ran the PCR with 60 Vbeta and 13 Jbeta primers. TCRdb's table, derived via immunoSEQ multiplex PCR, lists solely in-frame clones and lacks some. The sample includes approximately 180,000 clones, around nine tenths seen only once; the top ten take 1.5% to 2%. The specimen was PBMCs. The source of these receptors is a young woman in good health and CMV-seronegative.

The sample holds one count of this clone. The rearrangement links TRBV27 to TRBJ2-7; D uncertain. Germline V gives CDR1 MNHEY, CDR2 SMNVEV (reference sequence). The V end was cut by 5 bases, the J end by 7 bases, with 9 bases between. There are 11 residues in the CDR3. The CDR3 region has the DNA TGTGCCAGCAGTCTAGGTGGAGAGCAGTACTTC. It translates to CASSLGGEQYF.

The chain couples TRBV7-2 to TRBJ2-6, with 8 bases lining up with TRBD1. With V trimmed by 3 bases and J by 0 bases, 4 bases remained unmatched. In germline, CDR1 is SGHTA, CDR2 FQGNSA. The CDR3 has 17 amino acids. The CDR3 loop reads CASSLTGASSGANVLTF. DNA for the CDR3: TGTGCCAGCAGCTTGACAGGGGCGAGCTCTGGGGCCAACGTCCTGACTTTC.

The chain is built from TRBV6-6 and TRBJ1-3, with 9 bases identical to TRBD1. V lost 6 bases, J lost 0 bases, and 3 bases stayed unmatched. The CDR3 length is 15 residues. Per the germline V gene, CDR1 is MNHNY and CDR2 is SVGAGI (reference sequence). The CDR3 protein is CASSQTGGSGNTIYF. For the CDR3, the DNA is TGTGCCAGCAGCCAGACAGGGGGCTCTGGAAACACCATATATTTT.

A word on this clone: Other DNA sequences in the sample encode the same CDR3. This chain uses TRBV29-1 with TRBJ1-1, with D unclear. The V end was cut by 4 bases, the J end by 7 bases, with 7 bases between. The germline CDR1 and CDR2 sequences are SQVTM and ANQGSEA. This CDR3 spans 10 amino acids. Here the CDR3 reads CSVVLLEAFF. The CDR3 DNA is TGCAGCGTTGTATTACTTGAAGCTTTCTTT. Drawing the rest from reference TRBV29-1 and TRBJ1-1, the complete variable domain is SAVISQKPSRDICQRGTSLTIQCQVDSQVTMMFWYRQQPGQSLTLIATANQGSEATYESGFVIDKFPISRPNLTFSTLTVSNMSPEDSSIYLCSVVLLEAFFGQGTRLTVV.

For the CDR3, the DNA is TGTGCCAGCAGCTGGGTGGCAGGGGTAGCTGGGGCCAACGTCCTGACTTTC. Translation gives CASSWVAGVAGANVLTF. The chain joins TRBV5-6 to TRBJ2-6, with a tentative D call TRBD1 (6 bases). V was clipped by 3 bases and J by 2 bases, with 15 bases between them. CDR1 SGHDT and CDR2 YYEEEE come from the germline V gene. The CDR3 consists of 17 residues.

The V gene is TRBV5-1, the J gene TRBJ1-1; the D gene is possibly TRBD1 (6 bases). This CDR3 is 14 amino acids long. CDR1 and CDR2 from the germline V gene are SGHRS and YFSETQ. V lost 2 bases, J lost 7 bases, and 15 bases lay in between. The CDR3 DNA reads TGCGCCAGCAGCTTAAAAGGACAGCAGGGTGAAGCTTTCTTT. It yields the protein CASSLKGQQGEAFF. The whole variable domain, filled in from reference TRBV5-1 and TRBJ1-1, reads KAGVTQTPRYLIKTRGQQVTLSCSPISGHRSVSWYQQTPGQGLQFLFEYFSETQRNKGNFPGRFSGRQFSNSRSEMNVSTLELGDSALYLCASSLKGQQGEAFFGQGTRLTVV.

This clone was recorded once. The rearrangement joins TRBV5-5 to TRBJ1-1; no firm D call. Germline V gives CDR1 SGHKS, CDR2 YYEKEE (reference sequence). V lost 6 bases and J 0 bases, leaving 12 bases between the germline ends. This CDR3 is built from 14 residues. In nucleotides, the CDR3 is TGTGCCAGCAACCCATTCCAGGTGAACACTGAAGCTTTCTTT. This encodes CASNPFQVNTEAFF.

In this sample, this clone turned up once. The chain recombines TRBV27 with TRBJ2-3; TRBD2 matches 11 bases. From germline, CDR1 is MNHEY and CDR2 SMNVEV (reference sequence). The V and J ends lost 0 bases and 4 bases, in that order; junction bases with no gene match: 6. The CDR3 has 17 residues. This chain's CDR3 is CASSLSQLAGVSDTQYF. CDR3 bases: TGTGCCAGCAGTTTATCCCAACTAGCGGGAGTGTCAGATACGCAGTATTTT.

This chain uses TRBV5-6 with TRBJ2-2; 11 nucleotides align to TRBD1. Germline V lookup: CDR1 SGHDT, CDR2 YYEEEE. The CDR3 covers 15 residues. Losses at the gene ends were 4 bases for V and 7 bases for J; bases not matched to a gene: 6. The CDR3 here is CASSIGQGANGELFF. Written as DNA, the CDR3 is TGTGCCAGCAGCATCGGACAGGGGGCGAACGGGGAGCTGTTTTTT.

The chain carries TRBV4-1 and TRBJ2-2, with no clear D. Germline CDR1 and CDR2: MGHRA and YSYEKL. The V end lost 2 bases, the J end lost 1 base, and 11 bases lay between the germline ends. The CDR3 contains 16 residues. CDR3 loop: CASSQKTAQNTGELFF. CDR3 in DNA: TGCGCCAGCAGCCAAAAAACAGCCCAGAACACCGGGGAGCTGTTTTTT.

J is TRBJ2-7 and V is TRBV7-9; 9 bases fit TRBD1. The germline V gene encodes CDR1 SEHNR and CDR2 FQNEAQ (reference sequence). The trim removed 3 bases at V and 5 bases at J, leaving 8 bases unmatched. This CDR3 region has 15 residues. CDR3 protein: CASSLRGQGSDEQYF. The CDR3 bases are TGTGCCAGCAGCTTGAGGGGACAGGGCAGCGACGAGCAGTACTTC.